This TCR beta chain was found in a study of cytomegalovirus exposure and HLA in healthy donors. Note on this clone: Its cognate antigen is unknown.

Primers included in the PCR were 60 Vbeta and 13 Jbeta primers. Libraries were prepared by immunoSEQ multiplex PCR; TCRdb keeps only in-frame clonotypes and omits some of them. The data contain about 100,000 clones, more than 65% of them seen just once; the ten biggest clones take up 16%. The germline CDR1 and CDR2 sequences are MNHNY and SVGAGI (reference sequence). Trimming removed 6 bases from V and 4 bases from J, with 15 bases in between. CDR3 length equals 14 residues. Notes on the study in general: Most of the CMV-associated TCR beta chains (in a later analysis) appeared to be HLA-restricted.

The sequenced sample consisted of PBMCs. The chain recombines TRBV6-6 with TRBJ1-1; no firm D call. This TCR came from a woman aged 18-29 years in good health and CMV-seropositive. The CDR3 loop reads CASSVTLSGTEAFF. The DNA of the CDR3 is TGTGCCAGCAGCGTGACCCTCTCAGGCACTGAAGCTTTCTTT.